The subject of this entry is one T cell receptor beta chain. The antigen remains undetermined. These data originate in a study of siplizumab effects on memory and regulatory T cells. Overall study results and limits: Greater diversity than memory cells seemed evident in naive T cells, which also appeared to be major alloresponse contributors.

Sequencing was performed with immunoSEQ multiplex PCR; in TCRdb, only in-frame clones are kept and a portion is missing. The sample contains approximately 94,000 clones, 96% of which appear only once. The sequence was obtained from a human donor in good health. The sequencing input was naive CD4+ T cells sorted from blood.

CDR3: CASSQEVAGTNYSPFYGANVLTF. For the CDR3, the DNA is TGTGCCAGCAGCCAAGAGGTAGCGGGGACAAACTACTCTCCTTTTTATGGGGCCAACGTCCTGACTTTC. This chain joins TRBV14 and TRBJ2-6; 8 nucleotides line up with TRBD2. V dropped 0 bases and J dropped 3; count of bases not matched to a gene: 22. The germline gives CDR1 SGHDN, CDR2 FVKESK. The CDR3 covers 23 residues.